The following is a T cell receptor beta chain sequence with its context. Its cognate antigen has yet to be identified. No base quality values were provided; no much bigger clone lies one nucleotide off. The data were taken from a study of blood T cell repertoires in COVID-19 (TCRdb year 2020). With respect to the entire study: Samples from collaborators originated in the United States, Italy and Spain and spanned both the acute and convalescent phases of COVID-19. Samples came from the ongoing ImmuneRACE study (first 160 participants) plus 1,254 subjects from 6 global collaborators. The dataset comprised deeply sampled blood TCRbeta repertoires from subjects exposed to, actively infected with, or recovered from COVID-19. The material from the prospective study consisted of cDNA or gDNA derived from T cells, B-cell-depleted T cells, or PBMCs. The repertoires were released in a freely available public database meant as a resource for research on the immune response to SARS-CoV-2. Where available, HLA class I and class II types were taken from metadata supplied by the sample provider and were not determined by assay-based typing. The sample metadata nearly always contained a de-identified subject ID, COVID-19 status, age in years and sex. Study-wide conclusions, independent of this receptor: The amount of clinical and demographic metadata varied by source and participant and was provided uncurated.

The germline V gene (reference sequence) supplies CDR1 LNHDA and CDR2 SQIVND. From the cysteine up to the phenylalanine, the CDR3 has a length of 14 residues. Only the CDR3 DNA is retained, 42 bases long and in frame from the first base. V is reduced by 5 bases and J by 1 base, leaving a spacing of 11 bases between them. Each collaborating institution followed its own protocols to collect whole blood in K2EDTA tubes. For TCRbeta analysis, collaborators shipped samples as frozen whole blood, isolated PBMCs, or DNA extracted from either of those sample types. TCRbeta CDR3 regions were amplified from genomic DNA by means of the immunoSEQ Assay, a bias-controlled multiplex PCR. The original methods were these. The number of nucleated cells in each sample was estimated by amplification of reference gene primers within the assay. Sequence reads were collapsed and filtered to measure the absolute abundance of every unique TCRbeta CDR3 rearrangement. For each sample, productive Simpson clonality was calculated by taking the square root of Simpson's diversity index across productive rearrangements. TCRdb mirrors the immuneACCESS table, restricted to in-frame sequences. Some clones are absent from its copies; in checked studies, under half trace to an unresolved V gene, and the reason for the others is unknown. V and J calls and clone size are as listed in that table; D and trimming were resolved from the DNA. The sample yields about 220,000 clones; more than 65% were counted once. The top ten hold less than 2.5% of the sample.

The origin of this receptor is a woman aged 55 to 70 with acute or convalescent COVID-19. Sequenced: peripheral blood. This chain is built from TRBV19 and TRBJ1-1; no D gene is confidently identified. In nucleotide form, the sequence is TGTGCCAGTAGTCGTTCTAGGTCGAACACTGAAGCTTTCTTT. Its protein reads: CASSRSRSNTEAFF. Joined to the reference TRBV19 and TRBJ1-1 proteins, this CDR3 gives the full variable domain: DGGITQSPKYLFRKEGQNVTLSCEQNLNHDAMYWYRQDPGQGLRLIYYSQIVNDFQKGDIAEGYSVSREKKESFPLTVTSAQKNPTAFYLCASSRSRSNTEAFFGQGTRLTVV.